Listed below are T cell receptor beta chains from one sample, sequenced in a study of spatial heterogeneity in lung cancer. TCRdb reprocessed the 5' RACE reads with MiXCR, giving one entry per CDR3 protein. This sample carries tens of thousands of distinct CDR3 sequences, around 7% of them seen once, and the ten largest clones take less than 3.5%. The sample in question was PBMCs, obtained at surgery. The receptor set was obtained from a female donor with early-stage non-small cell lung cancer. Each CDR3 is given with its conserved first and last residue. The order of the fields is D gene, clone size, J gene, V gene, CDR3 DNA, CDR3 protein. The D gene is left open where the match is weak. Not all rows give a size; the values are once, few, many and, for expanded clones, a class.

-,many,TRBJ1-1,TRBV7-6,TGTGCCAGCAGCTTCTTGAGGGGCACTGAAGCTTTCTTT,CASSFLRGTEAFF
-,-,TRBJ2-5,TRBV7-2,TGTGCCAGCAGCTTATCCCCCCAAGAGACCCAGTACTTC,CASSLSPQETQYF
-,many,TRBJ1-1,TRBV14,TGTGCCAGCAGCCAGGGCTCCGGTCACACTGAAGCTTTCTTT,CASSQGSGHTEAFF
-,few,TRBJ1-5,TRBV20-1,TGCAGTGCTGGCGGCAGTAGCAATCAGCCCCAGCATTTT,CSAGGSSNQPQHF
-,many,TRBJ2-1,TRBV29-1,TGCAGCGTTGATTCCGGGGTCTCCAATGAGCAGTTCTTC,CSVDSGVSNEQFF
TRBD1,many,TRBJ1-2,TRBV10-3,TGTGCCATCAGTGAGTCGACAGGGGGAATCTATGGCTACACCTTC,CAISESTGGIYGYTF
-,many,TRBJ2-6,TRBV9,TGTGCCAGCAGCTTTAGTGCAGGGAAACCTGGGGCCAACGTCCTGACTTTC,CASSFSAGKPGANVLTF
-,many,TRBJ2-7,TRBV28,TGTGCCAGCACCGGGGAAACAGGACTCTTTTACGAGCAGTACTTC,CASTGETGLFYEQYF
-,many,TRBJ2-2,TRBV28,TGTGCCAGCAGTTATTGGAACACCGGGGAGCTGTTTTTT,CASSYWNTGELFF
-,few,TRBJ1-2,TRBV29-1,TGCAGCGTTCAAGAGGATGGCTACACCTTC,CSVQEDGYTF
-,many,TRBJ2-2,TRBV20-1,TGCAGTGCTAGGGCTCGGGGACATCTGAACACCGGGGAGCTGTTTTTT,CSARARGHLNTGELFF
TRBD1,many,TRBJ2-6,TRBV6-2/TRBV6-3,TGTGCCAGCAGTCGTCCGGGACAGGGTACCGGGGCCAACGTCCTGACTTTC,CASSRPGQGTGANVLTF
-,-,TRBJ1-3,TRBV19,TGTGCCACTCAACAGGGAACCTCTGGAAACACCATATATTTT,CATQQGTSGNTIYF
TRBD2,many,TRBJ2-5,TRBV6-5,TGTGCCAGCAGTTGGGAGGGCCAAGAGACCCAGTACTTC,CASSWEGQETQYF
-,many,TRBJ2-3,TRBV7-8,TGTGCCAGCAGCTACGCAGGGCGGGCCACAGATACGCAGTATTTT,CASSYAGRATDTQYF
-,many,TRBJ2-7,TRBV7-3,TGTGCCAGCAGCCCCGGCGCCGCGGCCGACGAGCAGTACTTC,CASSPGAAADEQYF
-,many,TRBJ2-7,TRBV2,TGTGCCAGCAGTGAATCGCAGGGGTCTGCGAGCAAGCAGTACTTC,CASSESQGSASKQYF
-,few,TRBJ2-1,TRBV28,TGTGCCAGCAGTTTGGTCCTCAATGAGCAGTTCTTC,CASSLVLNEQFF
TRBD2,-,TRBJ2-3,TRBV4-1,TGCGCCAGCAGCCAACTAGCGGGGGGCACAGATACGCAGTATTTT,CASSQLAGGTDTQYF